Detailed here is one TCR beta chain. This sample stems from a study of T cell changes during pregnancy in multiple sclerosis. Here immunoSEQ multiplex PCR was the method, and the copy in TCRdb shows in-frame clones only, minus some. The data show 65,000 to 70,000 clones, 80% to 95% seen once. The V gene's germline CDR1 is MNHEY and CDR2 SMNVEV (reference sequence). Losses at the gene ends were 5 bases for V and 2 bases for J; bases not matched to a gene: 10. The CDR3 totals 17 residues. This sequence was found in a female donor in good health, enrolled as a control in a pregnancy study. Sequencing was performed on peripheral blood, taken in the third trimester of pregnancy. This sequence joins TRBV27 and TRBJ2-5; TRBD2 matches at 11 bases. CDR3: CASSRILAGVRQETQYF. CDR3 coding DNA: TGTGCCAGCAGTCGGATACTAGCGGGAGTGCGGCAAGAGACCCAGTACTTC.